This TCR beta chain was sequenced in a study of T cells after yellow fever vaccination. The study, taken as a whole, reports: Post-booster repertoires again held most primary-vaccination clones (roughly 95% CD4, roughly 90% CD8). CD4 and CD8 compartments shared a small share of clonotypes.

The CDR3 spans 15 residues. Germline V gene lookup returns CDR1 SGHTA and CDR2 FQGTGA. A universal primer site and UMIs were added as TCR cDNA was made by 5'RACE template switching. MiXCR, run by TCRdb on the 5' RACE reads, gives a single entry per CDR3 protein. The table includes around 180,000 distinct CDR3 sequences, roughly 6.2% detected once. This clonotype was seen ten or more times. Its antigen is as yet unknown. A read error may produce the germline difference seen at one junction end. This chain joins TRBV7-3 and TRBJ2-6; D call uncertain. The sample here was CD4+ T cells sorted from PBMCs, taken on the day of the first yellow fever vaccination. The sequence derives from a man aged 18-30 years who received the YFV17D yellow fever vaccine. CDR3 nucleotides: TGTGCCAGCAGCCCACAGAGTTCTGTGGCCAACGTCCTGACTTTC. Translation: CASSPQSSVANVLTF.